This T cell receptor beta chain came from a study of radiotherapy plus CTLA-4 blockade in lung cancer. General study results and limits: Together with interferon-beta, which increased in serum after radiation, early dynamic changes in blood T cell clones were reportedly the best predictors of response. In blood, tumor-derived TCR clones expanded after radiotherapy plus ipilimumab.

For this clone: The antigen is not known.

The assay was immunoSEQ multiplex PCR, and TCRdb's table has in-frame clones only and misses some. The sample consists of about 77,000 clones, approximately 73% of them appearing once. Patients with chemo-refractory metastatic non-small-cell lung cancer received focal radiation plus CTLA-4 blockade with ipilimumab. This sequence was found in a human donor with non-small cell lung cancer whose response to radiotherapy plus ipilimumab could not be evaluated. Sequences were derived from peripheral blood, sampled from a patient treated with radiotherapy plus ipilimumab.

The CDR3, as DNA: TGTGCCAGCAGCTTGGCCAAGAGGGGGCTTGATTCCTACGAGCAGTACTTC. Its translation is CASSLAKRGLDSYEQYF. This chain joins TRBV5-6 and TRBJ2-5, with 7 bases fitting TRBD1. The J call may be incorrect, as the DNA end agrees better with TRBJ2-7. CDR1 SGHDT and CDR2 YYEEEE come from the germline V gene. This CDR3 is built from 17 residues.